The 21 T cell receptor beta chains given below trace back to one sample, sequenced in a study of blood T cell repertoires in COVID-19. The repertoire was sequenced with immunoSEQ multiplex PCR; TCRdb's copy has only in-frame clones and lacks some. The table records under 45,000 clones, over 70% of them present only once. Input material: peripheral blood. These receptors were taken from a woman at least 80 years old with active or convalescent COVID-19.

V usage is TRBV28 and J usage is TRBJ2-5; a weak D match, TRBD2 (6 bases). V gave up 2 bases and J gave up 5 bases, with 15 bases separating them. Germline CDR1 is MDHEN and CDR2 is SYDVKM. The CDR3 contains 15 residues. In DNA, the CDR3 is TGTGCCAGCAGTTTAACCGGGAGACGTCGGGAGACCCAGTACTTC. Translation gives CASSLTGRRRETQYF.

Comments on this clone: At one end, the junction sequence differs from germline, possibly due to a read error. This chain connects TRBV24-1 to TRBJ1-2; D gene uncertain. The length of the CDR3 is 14 residues. Germline CDR1 KGHDR, CDR2 SFDVKD. CDR3 bases: TGTGCCACCAGTGATTTGAGGACTAACTCTGGCTACACCTTC. Translating gives CATSDLRTNSGYTF.

The chain carries TRBV3-1 (or the pseudogene TRBV3-2) and TRBJ1-5, with no clear D. The CDR3 is 13 residues long. The V and J ends lost 0 bases and 4 bases respectively, with 4 bases between them. Germline assignment: CDR1 LGHDT and CDR2 YNNKEL (reference sequence). CDR3 residues: CASSQERNQPQHF. CDR3 DNA: TGTGCCAGCAGCCAAGAACGGAATCAGCCCCAGCATTTT.

The J gene is TRBJ2-1, the V gene TRBV9; 11 bases match TRBD2. The CDR3 extends over 16 amino acids. Germline V gives CDR1 SGDLS, CDR2 YYNGEE. V lost 0 bases, J lost 5 bases, and 4 bases stayed unmatched. CDR3 bases: TGTGCCAGCAGCGTAGCTATAGCGGGAGGGCACAATGAGCAGTTCTTC. It codes for CASSVAIAGGHNEQFF.

The V gene is TRBV7-3, the J gene TRBJ2-2; 12 nucleotides align to TRBD2. V gave up 5 bases and J gave up 8 bases; unmatched junction bases: 3. Germline V CDR1 and CDR2: SGHTA, FQGTGA. There are 14 residues in the CDR3. The CDR3 bases are TGTGCCAGCAGCCGGACTAGCGGGGCGGGGGAGCTGTTTTTT. It specifies CASSRTSGAGELFF.

The gene calls are TRBV11-3 and TRBJ1-2, with 9 bases matching TRBD1. CDR1 and CDR2 (germline): SGHNT, YENEEA. Trimming took 5 bases from V and 4 from J; bases not matched to a gene: 2. The CDR3 is made up of 13 amino acids. As DNA, the CDR3 is TGTGCCAGCAGCAAGACAGGGGGCTATGGCTACACCTTC. Translated, it gives CASSKTGGYGYTF.

This chain connects TRBV2 to TRBJ2-2; 7 positions match TRBD1. In germline, CDR1 is SNHLY, CDR2 FYNNEI. V lost 6 bases to trimming and J lost 1 base; unmatched junction nucleotides: 2. This CDR3 region has 14 residues. Written as DNA, the CDR3 is TGTGCCAGCAGGTGGACAGGGAACACCGGGGAGCTGTTTTTT. Its protein product is CASRWTGNTGELFF.

This chain uses TRBV2 with TRBJ1-5, with D tentatively TRBD1 (5 bases). This CDR3 is 14 amino acids long. Trimming took 6 bases from V and 4 from J, leaving 13 bases between them. Looked up from germline, CDR1 is SNHLY and CDR2 is FYNNEI. CDR3 DNA: TGTGCCAGCAGGGAATATCCAGGGAATCAGCCCCAGCATTTT. This codes for CASREYPGNQPQHF.

This clone was counted a few times. This chain connects TRBV6-2 or TRBV6-3 to TRBJ1-2; D perhaps matches TRBD1 (5 bases). CDR1 is MNHEY, CDR2 SVGEGT, per germline. The ends were cut back, 2 bases at V and 2 bases at J, with 12 bases in the middle. This CDR3 is built from 15 residues. The CDR3 loop reads CASSYVGRQNYGYTF. In DNA, the CDR3 is TGTGCCAGCAGTTACGTTGGCCGACAGAACTATGGCTACACCTTC.

The sample holds one count of this clone. The genes are TRBV4-3 and TRBJ2-6; 7 nucleotides line up with TRBD1. CDR3 length equals 15 residues. Germline CDR1 is LGHNA and CDR2 is YSLEER. The V gene end was trimmed by 4 bases and the J gene end by 0 bases; junction bases not matched to a gene: 0. This chain's CDR3 is CASSRDSSGANVLTF. The CDR3 DNA sequence: TGCGCCAGCAGCCGGGACAGCTCTGGGGCCAACGTCCTGACTTTC.

This chain connects TRBV7-3 to TRBJ1-1; D gene uncertain. V was cut by 3 bases and J by 0 bases, with 5 bases left in between. Germline CDR1 and CDR2: SGHTA and FQGTGA. The CDR3 length is 13 residues. CDR3 DNA: TGTGCCAGCAGCTTCAAAATGAACACTGAAGCTTTCTTT. Protein sequence: CASSFKMNTEAFF.

The V gene is TRBV4-1, the J gene TRBJ1-5; 10 nucleotides line up with TRBD1. The CDR3 is 15 residues long. Germline lookup yields CDR1 MGHRA and CDR2 YSYEKL. The J segment lost 8 bases and the V segment lost 4 bases, leaving 8 bases of the junction unmatched. The CDR3: CASSPGTGVAEPQHF. As DNA, the CDR3 is TGCGCCAGCAGCCCGGGGACAGGGGTTGCGGAGCCCCAGCATTTT.

The chain recombines TRBV6-6 with TRBJ2-2; 8 nucleotides line up with TRBD2. CDR1 and CDR2 from the germline V gene are MNHNY and SVGAGI (reference sequence). The CDR3 loop spans 16 amino acids. With V trimmed by 4 bases and J by 1 base, 5 bases remained unmatched. DNA for the CDR3: TGTGCCAGCAGTTCTACGGGAGGGGGGAACACCGGGGAGCTGTTTTTT. As protein: CASSSTGGGNTGELFF.

The CDR3 DNA sequence: TGTGCCAGCAGTGAAATAGGCAATCAGCCCCAGCATTTT. Translation gives CASSEIGNQPQHF. The chain combines TRBV2 with TRBJ1-5; D ambiguous. Germline CDR1 is SNHLY and CDR2 is FYNNEI. Trimming removed 2 bases from V and 2 bases from J, with 4 bases in between. This CDR3 contains 13 residues. The full variable domain, rest sourced from reference TRBV2 and TRBJ1-5, is EPEVTQTPSHQVTQMGQEVILRCVPISNHLYFYWYRQILGQKVEFLVSFYNNEISEKSEIFDDQFSVERPDGSNFTLKIRSTKLEDSAMYFCASSEIGNQPQHFGDGTRLSIL.

This clone was detected a few times. The chain employs TRBV24-1 and TRBJ2-3, with 8 bases fitting TRBD2. V lost 7 bases and J lost 1; bases outside the gene matches: 9. This CDR3 region has 16 residues. Germline V gene sequence: CDR1 KGHDR, CDR2 SFDVKD. CDR3 in amino acids: CATSTPSGQGTDTQYF. CDR3 DNA: TGTGCCACCAGCACACCTAGCGGGCAGGGCACAGATACGCAGTATTTT.

The chain combines TRBV19 with TRBJ2-2; no reliable D call. This CDR3 region has 14 residues. The V and J ends lost 6 bases and 1 base respectively, with 9 bases between them. Germline V gives CDR1 LNHDA, CDR2 SQIVND (reference sequence). The CDR3 region is CASSVSVNTGELFF. The CDR3 DNA follows: TGTGCCAGTAGCGTGTCAGTGAACACCGGGGAGCTGTTTTTT.

This chain joins TRBV19 and TRBJ1-2, with D tentatively TRBD1 (6 bases). Trimming removed 6 bases from V and 2 bases from J, with 13 bases in between. This CDR3 is built from 14 residues. Germline lookup yields CDR1 LNHDA and CDR2 SQIVND (reference sequence). The CDR3 nucleotides read TGTGCCAGTAGGGGCACTACAGGGAACTATGGCTACACCTTC. Protein: CASRGTTGNYGYTF.

The chain couples TRBV30 to TRBJ2-3; D unresolved. The CDR3 is made up of 14 amino acids. Germline V lookup: CDR1 GTSNPN, CDR2 SVGIG (reference sequence). V was shortened by 5 bases and J by 0 bases, with 12 bases between the two germline ends. CDR3 sequence reads: CAWGGRTSTDTQYF. The CDR3, as DNA: TGTGCCTGGGGTGGGCGAACTAGCACAGATACGCAGTATTTT.

The chain is built from TRBV7-8 and TRBJ2-7; 9 bases are a match to TRBD2. Germline V gene lookup returns CDR1 SGHVS and CDR2 FQNEAQ. The CDR3 loop spans 16 amino acids. J was trimmed by 3 bases and V by 2 bases; bases with no gene match: 8. CDR3 residues: CASSLIAQAGGYEQYF. Here the CDR3 DNA reads TGTGCCAGCAGCTTAATAGCTCAAGCGGGAGGCTACGAGCAGTACTTC.

The chain combines TRBV11-2 with TRBJ2-7; 7 nucleotides align to TRBD1. The germline V gene encodes CDR1 SGHAT and CDR2 FQNNGV. The CDR3 runs to 16 residues. The junction had 7 bases not matched to a gene; V was cut back by 2 bases and J by 0 bases. The CDR3 DNA follows: TGTGCCAGCAGCTTATGGGCCGACAGGGTCTCCTACGAGCAGTACTTC. Translating it yields CASSLWADRVSYEQYF.

This clone was found a few times. This sequence joins TRBV6-2 or TRBV6-3 and TRBJ1-2; D call uncertain. Trimming pared 2 bases from V and 5 bases from J, leaving 18 bases between. CDR1 and CDR2 from the germline V gene are MNHEY and SVGEGT. The CDR3 has 16 residues. CDR3 protein: CASSYPDGSGEYGYTF. CDR3 in DNA: TGTGCCAGCAGTTACCCGGATGGGTCGGGAGAATATGGCTACACCTTC.